At least ten counts were recorded for the clone carrying this TCR beta chain. Antigen: not known. Those with hyperthyroidism were 18 to 65 years old, newly diagnosed, and ill for under 2 months. Each diagnosis was grounded in clinical symptoms, serum thyroxine and TRAb, thyroid ultrasound, and orbital computed tomography. Extraction of PBMCs used roughly 9.4 ml of fresh peripheral blood. The data were taken from a study of T cells in Graves' hyperthyroidism and ophthalmopathy. Overall study results and limits: Blood samples included most of the expanded thyroid clonotypes exceeding 0.001.

Researchers amplified the TCR beta CDR3 regions from RNA transcripts. The HTBI primer set was used in a first-round RT-PCR of the TCR CDR3. TCRdb independently ran MiXCR on the multiplex PCR reads; one entry per CDR3 protein. The repertoire holds some 510,000 distinct CDR3 sequences, around 20% seen once, with about 30% in the top ten. The TCR sequence derives from a man aged 18 to 35 with Graves' hyperthyroidism. What was sequenced was blood.

CDR3 in amino acids: CASTLGQGFGQPQHF. The CDR3 coding sequence is TGTGCCAGTACCCTGGGACAGGGTTTTGGTCAGCCCCAGCATTTT. V is TRBV6-5 and J is TRBJ1-5; 9 bases are a match to TRBD1. The V gene end was trimmed by 9 bases and the J gene end by 6 bases; junction bases not matched to a gene: 12. The CDR3 loop spans 15 amino acids. Germline V gene sequence: CDR1 MNHEY, CDR2 SVGAGI.